The 29 T cell receptor beta chains below come from one sample, sequenced in a study of cytomegalovirus exposure and HLA in healthy donors. Method: immunoSEQ multiplex PCR; TCRdb's copy keeps in-frame clones and lacks some. The sample has roughly 150,000 clones, roughly 93% seen once. Sequencing was carried out using PBMCs. The receptor source for this set is a man younger than 35 in good health and CMV-seropositive.

The DNA for the CDR3 is TGTGCCAGCAGCCACGACAGGGTAGGAAAACTGTTTTTT. Its protein product is CASSHDRVGKLFF. The chain uses TRBV5-6 and TRBJ1-4; the match to TRBD1 covers 7 bases. V lost 4 bases to trimming and J lost 10 bases; unmatched junction nucleotides: 7. This CDR3 is built from 13 residues. Germline V gene sequence: CDR1 SGHDT, CDR2 YYEEEE.

This clone was observed a single time. V is TRBV9 and J is TRBJ1-2; 8 bases agree with TRBD1. Germline trimming cut 4 bases from V and 1 base from J; bases unmatched to any gene: 9. The CDR3 consists of 16 residues. The germline V gene has CDR1 SGDLS and CDR2 YYNGEE. CDR3 protein: CASSPGQGRFNYGYTF. Written as DNA, the CDR3 is TGTGCCAGCAGCCCCGGACAGGGAAGATTTAACTATGGCTACACCTTC. Full variable domain (outside the CDR3, taken from reference TRBV9 and TRBJ1-2): DSGVTQTPKHLITATGQRVTLRCSPRSGDLSVYWYQQSLDQGLQFLIQYYNGEERAKGNILERFSAQQFPDLHSELNLSSLELGDSALYFCASSPGQGRFNYGYTFGSGTRLTVV.

The rearrangement links TRBV10-3 to TRBJ2-7, with 10 bases that match TRBD1. The germline V gene encodes CDR1 ENHRY and CDR2 SYGVKD. This CDR3 comprises 14 residues. J gave up 2 bases and V 6 bases, and 4 bases lay outside the gene matches. CDR3 region: CAIRGDRGTYEQYF. CDR3 sequence (DNA): TGTGCCATCAGAGGGGACAGGGGAACCTACGAGCAGTACTTC.

J is TRBJ2-7 and V is TRBV5-5, with D tentatively TRBD1 (5 bases). The V gene lost 0 bases and the J gene lost 2 bases, with 9 bases spanning the gap. The CDR3 is made up of 14 amino acids. From germline, CDR1 is SGHKS and CDR2 YYEKEE (reference sequence). CDR3 region: CASSLEGIPYEQYF. CDR3 DNA: TGTGCCAGCAGCTTGGAGGGGATACCCTACGAGCAGTACTTC.

The chain is built from TRBV5-4 and TRBJ2-3, with 10 positions matching TRBD2. Germline assignment: CDR1 SGHNT and CDR2 YYREEE (reference sequence). V lost 6 bases to trimming and J lost 4 bases; unmatched junction nucleotides: 11. The CDR3 consists of 16 residues. For the CDR3, the DNA is TGTGCCAGCACGCCGGAGGCTAGCGGGAGCGCAGATACGCAGTATTTT. Residues: CASTPEASGSADTQYF.

The V gene is TRBV5-4, the J gene TRBJ1-1, with TRBD1 as a possible D gene (6 bases). The CDR3 spans 13 residues. With 0 bases removed from V and 7 bases from J, the gap between germline ends came to 10 bases. Germline V gene lookup returns CDR1 SGHNT and CDR2 YYREEE (reference sequence). In DNA, the CDR3 is TGTGCCAGCAGCTTGGCCGAAGGGGGTGAAGCTTTCTTT. Protein product: CASSLAEGGEAFF.

The chain uses TRBV20-1 and TRBJ2-5; 7 positions match TRBD2. The CDR3 totals 11 residues. With 5 bases clipped from V and 5 bases from J, the junction kept 2 bases outside the gene matches. Germline V gene lookup returns CDR1 DFQATT and CDR2 SNEGSKA (reference sequence). For the CDR3, the DNA is TGCAGTGCTTTCGGGAGGGAGACCCAGTACTTC. Its translation: CSAFGRETQYF.

This clone was found once. The V and J genes are TRBV15 and TRBJ2-3, with D tentatively TRBD1 (5 bases). V lost 6 bases, J lost 4 bases, and 8 bases lay in between. Germline CDR1 and CDR2: LNHNV and YYDKDF (reference sequence). The CDR3 extends over 12 amino acids. DNA of the CDR3: TGTGCCACCAGTCGACAGTCAGATACGCAGTATTTT. Translation gives CATSRQSDTQYF.

The chain is built from TRBV11-3 and TRBJ2-7; a possible D gene is TRBD2 (5 bases). With 5 bases removed from V and 6 bases from J, the gap between germline ends came to 11 bases. Per the germline V gene, CDR1 is SGHNT and CDR2 is YENEEA. This CDR3 contains 12 residues. CDR3 sequence: CASSRGGIEQYF. CDR3 in DNA: TGTGCCAGCAGCCGCGGAGGTATCGAGCAGTACTTC.

V and J are TRBV6-6 and TRBJ1-1; possibly TRBD1 for D (6 bases). Trimming stripped 6 bases from V and 1 base from J, with 6 bases between. Germline V gene lookup returns CDR1 MNHNY and CDR2 SVGAGI (reference sequence). The CDR3 is made up of 12 amino acids. The CDR3 protein is CASRGANTEAFF. CDR3 DNA sequence: TGTGCCAGCAGGGGGGCGAACACTGAAGCTTTCTTT.

The V call is TRBV19, the J call TRBJ2-2, with 7 bases that match TRBD1. This CDR3 is built from 15 residues. Trimming removed 4 bases from V and 3 bases from J; junction bases left unmatched: 5. Germline V gene lookup returns CDR1 LNHDA and CDR2 SQIVND (reference sequence). CDR3 residues: CASSREQGHTGELFF. CDR3 sequence (DNA): TGTGCCAGTAGTAGGGAACAGGGGCACACCGGGGAGCTGTTTTTT. The variable domain in full, with the rest retrieved from reference TRBV19 and TRBJ2-2, is DGGITQSPKYLFRKEGQNVTLSCEQNLNHDAMYWYRQDPGQGLRLIYYSQIVNDFQKGDIAEGYSVSREKKESFPLTVTSAQKNPTAFYLCASSREQGHTGELFFGEGSRLTVL.

This clone was counted a single time. This chain connects TRBV9 to TRBJ2-1; weak D call: TRBD2 (5 bases). The CDR3 covers 14 residues. From germline, CDR1 is SGDLS and CDR2 YYNGEE. V gave up 3 bases and J gave up 6 bases, with 13 bases separating them. The CDR3 region has the DNA TGTGCCAGCAGCGGGGGTGCGGCGGGCAATGAGCAGTTCTTC. Translated: CASSGGAAGNEQFF.

V usage is TRBV6-1 and J usage is TRBJ2-7; maybe TRBD1 (5 bases). This CDR3 is 14 amino acids long. The germline V gene has CDR1 MNHNS and CDR2 SASEGT. Trimming removed 0 bases at V and 5 bases at J, with 11 bases between. The CDR3 spells CASSEAGQGHEQYF. CDR3 nucleotide sequence: TGTGCCAGCAGTGAAGCAGGCCAGGGCCACGAGCAGTACTTC.

The chain links TRBV4-1 to TRBJ2-2, with 9 bases fitting TRBD1. Germline CDR1 and CDR2: MGHRA and YSYEKL. Germline trimming cut 2 bases from V and 4 bases from J; bases unmatched to any gene: 8. This CDR3 has 17 residues. This chain's CDR3 is CASSQSPGQGITGELFF. CDR3 sequence (DNA): TGCGCCAGCAGCCAAAGCCCGGGACAGGGAATCACCGGGGAGCTGTTTTTT.

This clone was detected once. This chain links TRBV19 with TRBJ2-7; tentatively, D is TRBD1 (6 bases). The germline CDR1 and CDR2 sequences are LNHDA and SQIVND (reference sequence). The V gene lost 1 base and the J gene lost 2 bases, with 15 bases spanning the gap. This CDR3 region has 16 residues. The CDR3 nucleotides read TGTGCCAGTAGTATAGGGGGGCAACCCAACCCCTACGAGCAGTACTTC. Amino acid sequence: CASSIGGQPNPYEQYF.

V usage is TRBV11-2 and J usage is TRBJ2-7, with 7 bases aligning to TRBD1. The CDR3 length is 14 residues. Trimming removed 3 bases from V and 2 bases from J; junction bases left unmatched: 4. The germline gives CDR1 SGHAT, CDR2 FQNNGV. In DNA, the CDR3 is TGTGCCAGCAGCTTCACAGGGGAGCCCTACGAGCAGTACTTC. Translated: CASSFTGEPYEQYF.

This clone has just a few counts. The rearrangement uses TRBV27 and TRBJ1-1; no firm D call. V lost 2 bases, J lost 5 bases, and 9 bases lay in between. The CDR3 has 13 amino acids. CDR1 and CDR2 from the germline V gene are MNHEY and SMNVEV (reference sequence). CDR3 amino acids: CASSLMPGTEAFF. For the CDR3, the DNA is TGTGCCAGCAGTTTAATGCCGGGGACTGAAGCTTTCTTT.

This clone appeared once. This chain links TRBV2 with TRBJ2-7, with 9 bases matching TRBD1. The CDR3 runs 12 residues. With V trimmed by 7 bases and J by 2 bases, 0 bases remained unmatched. Germline V gives CDR1 SNHLY, CDR2 FYNNEI. The CDR3 region is CASNRGPYEQYF. The CDR3 DNA follows: TGTGCCAGCAACAGGGGGCCCTACGAGCAGTACTTC. Full variable domain (remainder filled in from reference TRBV2 and TRBJ2-7): EPEVTQTPSHQVTQMGQEVILRCVPISNHLYFYWYRQILGQKVEFLVSFYNNEISEKSEIFDDQFSVERPDGSNFTLKIRSTKLEDSAMYFCASNRGPYEQYFGPGTRLTVT.

This rearrangement joins TRBV28 to TRBJ2-3; possible D gene TRBD1, 6 bases. The CDR3 is 19 amino acids. Per the germline V gene, CDR1 is MDHEN and CDR2 is SYDVKM. Trimming pared 6 bases from V and 5 bases from J, leaving 30 bases between. The DNA for the CDR3 is TGTGCCAGCAGCCCTACCGTCCCCGACAGGTTCATTGGAATAGATACGCAGTATTTT. Translating gives CASSPTVPDRFIGIDTQYF.

This clone showed up just once. The gene calls are TRBV7-8 and TRBJ2-7; 8 nucleotides line up with TRBD2. The ends lost 8 bases at V and 12 bases at J; junction bases unmatched: 12. Looked up from germline, CDR1 is SGHVS and CDR2 is FQNEAQ. This CDR3 has 12 amino acids. CDR3 amino acids: CASGIQRGIMYF. For the CDR3, the DNA is TGTGCCAGCGGAATCCAGCGGGGGATCATGTACTTC.

This clone was seen only once. This chain connects TRBV7-3 to TRBJ2-2; 8 nucleotides align to TRBD2. Trimming at V came to 5 bases and at J to 8 bases, leaving 7 bases not matched to a gene. The CDR3 runs to 14 residues. The germline V gene has CDR1 SGHTA and CDR2 FQGTGA. CDR3 coding DNA: TGTGCCAGCAGCCCGATGACTAGCGCTGGGGAGCTGTTTTTT. Protein sequence: CASSPMTSAGELFF.

J is TRBJ1-4 and V is TRBV18; D gene unclear. The CDR3 is 14 amino acids. Between the trimmed V and J ends, which lost 4 bases and 3 bases, there was a span of 9 bases. Per germline, CDR1 KGHSH and CDR2 LQKENI. Written as DNA, the CDR3 is TGTGCCAGCTCACAGGGAGGAGCTAATGAAAAACTGTTTTTT. Its translation is CASSQGGANEKLFF.

The chain recombines TRBV27 with TRBJ2-7, with TRBD2 matching over 14 bases. This CDR3 is built from 17 residues. J gave up 8 bases and V 5 bases, and 14 bases lay outside the gene matches. In germline, CDR1 is MNHEY, CDR2 SMNVEV (reference sequence). The CDR3 reads CASSPLPGTSGRYKQYF. For the CDR3, the DNA is TGTGCCAGCAGTCCCCTCCCCGGGACTAGCGGGAGATATAAGCAGTACTTC.

This chain joins TRBV5-1 and TRBJ1-1; 7 bases agree with TRBD1. CDR3 length: 13 residues. V shed 3 bases and J 8 bases; nucleotides not matched to a gene: 7. Germline V gene data show CDR1 as SGHRS and CDR2 as YFSETQ. CDR3 nucleotide sequence: TGCGCCAGCAGCTCTACAGGGGACCACGAAGCTTTCTTT. It codes for CASSSTGDHEAFF.

This clone was picked up one time. The CDR3 reads CASSLEAGYTGELFF. CDR3 bases: TGTGCCAGCAGCTTAGAAGCGGGGTACACCGGGGAGCTGTTTTTT. The chain has TRBV7-9 and TRBJ2-2; TRBD2 matches 7 bases. Germline V gene sequence: CDR1 SEHNR, CDR2 FQNEAQ (reference sequence). V was clipped by 1 base and J by 3 bases; unmatched bases: 2. CDR3 length: 15 amino acids.

This clone was detected only once. This chain joins TRBV30 and TRBJ2-1, with TRBD2 identical over 11 bases. The CDR3 totals 16 residues. The V gene's germline CDR1 is GTSNPN and CDR2 SVGIG (reference sequence). The V gene end was trimmed by 2 bases and the J gene end by 3 bases; junction bases not matched to a gene: 6. The CDR3 loop is CAWSLAGGDYYNEQFF. CDR3 nucleotide sequence: TGTGCCTGGAGTCTAGCGGGAGGCGACTACTACAATGAGCAGTTCTTC.

This chain links TRBV27 with TRBJ2-7, with TRBD2 identical over 11 bases. V gave up 6 bases and J gave up 4 bases; unmatched junction bases: 11. This CDR3 has 16 residues. CDR1 is MNHEY and CDR2 is SMNVEV in the germline V gene (reference sequence). The CDR3 DNA follows: TGTGCCAGCAGCAACATAGCGGGAGGGAAGCCTTACGAGCAGTACTTC. It codes for CASSNIAGGKPYEQYF.

The count of this clone is one. The CDR3 loop is CASSLGREWINEQFF. The CDR3 DNA sequence: TGCGCCAGCAGCCTTGGCAGGGAATGGATCAATGAGCAGTTCTTC. The chain couples TRBV5-1 to TRBJ2-1, with D perhaps TRBD1 (5 bases). The V and J ends lost 4 bases and 6 bases respectively, with 17 bases between them. Per germline, CDR1 SGHRS and CDR2 YFSETQ. This CDR3 is built from 15 residues.

A note on this clone: No conserved phenylalanine or tryptophan ends this CDR3, so it is likely a read error. The DNA is omitted, as the CDR3 cannot be located on it reliably, and the CDR3 follows TCRdb's listing. The rearrangement uses TRBV28 and TRBJ1-3; the D call of TRBD1 is as the table states it, not checked on the DNA. CDR1 and CDR2 from the germline V gene are MDHEN and SYDVKM. The CDR3 spans 12 residues, counting both ends. CDR3 loop: CASSTRQGALVS.